The 25 T cell receptor beta chains in this list originate from one sample, sequenced in a study of Graves' ophthalmopathy and Graves' hyperthyroidism. Amplification from RNA transcripts yielded the TCR beta CDR3 regions. RT-PCR with HTBI primers came first, then second-round multiplex PCR. Each CDR3 protein gets one entry after TCRdb re-called the multiplex PCR reads with MiXCR. The profile shows roughly 610,000 distinct CDR3 sequences, 20% to 25% of them singletons. The specimen sequenced was peripheral blood. Source of these receptors: a woman aged 18-29 years with stable Graves' hyperthyroidism. Some clones in this sample may be carry-over from other donors' samples.

This clonotype has at least ten counts. This may arise from a read error, as a much more abundant clone is one base away. The CDR3 loop is CASSTSIRSGDTIYF. The DNA for the CDR3 is TGTGCCAGCAGTACCTCCATCCGCTCTGGAGACACCATATATTTT. The chain uses TRBV6-1 and TRBJ1-3; D remains ambiguous. The length of the CDR3 is 15 residues. In germline, CDR1 is MNHNS, CDR2 SASEGT.

This clonotype has just a few counts. The chain joins TRBV5-5 to TRBJ2-2; TRBD1 is a possible D gene (5 bases). CDR3 length: 15 residues. Trimming stripped 5 bases from V and 0 bases from J, with 11 bases between. Germline CDR1 and CDR2: SGHKS and YYEKEE (reference sequence). CDR3 region: CASSIDSANTGELFF. In DNA, the CDR3 is TGTGCCAGCAGTATTGACAGTGCGAACACCGGGGAGCTGTTTTTT.

This clonotype has ten or more counts. CDR3 residues: CASSSQGLAGGLTQYF. The CDR3 DNA reads TGTGCCAGCAGCTCCCAGGGACTAGCGGGAGGCCTGACCCAGTACTTC. This chain connects TRBV7-6 to TRBJ2-5; 15 nucleotides align to TRBD2. Per the germline V gene, CDR1 is SGHVS and CDR2 is FNYEAQ. With 4 bases clipped from V and 7 bases from J, the junction kept 7 bases outside the gene matches. This CDR3 is built from 16 residues.

This clonotype has ten or more counts. V gene TRBV28 combines with J gene TRBJ2-5; 7 positions match TRBD2. Germline lookup yields CDR1 MDHEN and CDR2 SYDVKM. CDR3 length: 14 residues. The V and J ends lost 6 bases and 2 bases, in that order; junction bases with no gene match: 6. CDR3 in DNA: TGTGCCAGCAGCCGGACTAGGCCGCAAGAGACCCAGTACTTC. This sequence encodes CASSRTRPQETQYF.

This clonotype came up a few times. The rearrangement joins TRBV4-2 to TRBJ1-5, with D possibly being TRBD1 (6 bases). CDR1 LGHNA and CDR2 YNFKEQ come from the germline V gene. The V gene lost 4 bases and the J gene lost 2 bases, with 15 bases spanning the gap. The CDR3 has 16 amino acids. CDR3 nucleotides: TGTGCCAGCAGCCCCCTCCCATACAGGGGCAATCAGCCCCAGCATTTT. Translating it yields CASSPLPYRGNQPQHF.

In its sample, this clonotype was seen once. The chain recombines TRBV30 with TRBJ1-1; D ambiguous. The CDR3 is 10 amino acids. From germline, CDR1 is GTSNPN and CDR2 SVGIG (reference sequence). Between the trimmed V and J ends, which lost 2 bases and 10 bases, there was a span of 8 bases. The CDR3 nucleotides are TGTGCCTGGAGTCCTCGTATAGCTTTCTTT. Its protein is CAWSPRIAFF.

This sequence joins TRBV20-1 and TRBJ2-7; perhaps TRBD2 as D (5 bases). Between the trimmed V and J ends, which lost 0 bases and 5 bases, there was a span of 23 bases. The germline gives CDR1 DFQATT, CDR2 SNEGSKA (reference sequence). The CDR3 loop spans 17 amino acids. The CDR3 is CSARDNFITSKFHEQYF. DNA for the CDR3: TGCAGTGCTAGAGACAACTTTATAACTAGTAAATTTCACGAGCAGTACTTC.

The sample holds many counts of this clonotype. This sequence joins TRBV12-3 or TRBV12-4 and TRBJ1-1; no definite D call. V dropped 2 bases and J dropped 1 base, with 5 bases sitting between them. The CDR3 length is 13 residues. The CDR3 region has the DNA TGTGCCAGCAGTTTAATTGGGAACACTGAAGCTTTCTTT. Encoded protein: CASSLIGNTEAFF.

In its sample, this clonotype was seen a few times. This chain uses TRBV6-1 with TRBJ1-2; 10 nucleotides line up with TRBD1. This CDR3 comprises 16 residues. The V segment lost 2 bases and the J segment 4 bases; nucleotides outside the gene matches: 7. The germline gives CDR1 MNHNS, CDR2 SASEGT. The CDR3 DNA reads TGTGCCAGCAGTGAAATAGGGACAGGGGATCCCTATGGCTACACCTTC. The encoded protein is CASSEIGTGDPYGYTF.

This clonotype showed up many times. The chain is built from TRBV6-5 and TRBJ2-7; D may be TRBD1 (5 bases). CDR1 and CDR2 from the germline V gene are MNHEY and SVGAGI. The CDR3 has 13 residues. V was clipped by 2 bases and J by 3 bases, with 8 bases between them. The CDR3 DNA sequence: TGTGCCAGCAGTTACACAGACAGCTACGAGCAGTACTTC. Translating it yields CASSYTDSYEQYF.

The table lists this clonotype with many counts. This chain links TRBV5-1 with TRBJ2-5; weak D call: TRBD1 (5 bases). The CDR3 extends over 13 amino acids. The V and J ends lost 4 bases and 5 bases respectively, with 12 bases between them. Germline V gene data show CDR1 as SGHRS and CDR2 as YFSETQ. CDR3 in amino acids: CASSQGQPETQYF. CDR3 sequence (DNA): TGCGCCAGCAGCCAAGGACAACCGGAGACCCAGTACTTC.

This clonotype was picked up many times. The chain combines TRBV30 with TRBJ1-2, with D unresolved. V was cut by 3 bases and J by 4 bases, with 9 bases left in between. The CDR3 is made up of 12 amino acids. Germline assignment: CDR1 GTSNPN and CDR2 SVGIG (reference sequence). The CDR3 loop reads CAWRVGIYGYTF. The CDR3 DNA reads as TGTGCCTGGAGGGTCGGGATCTATGGCTACACCTTC.

In this sample, this clonotype turned up a few times. This clone may be a read error of a much larger clone one base away. The chain employs TRBV3-1 and TRBJ2-7; D gene ambiguous. CDR1 and CDR2 from the germline V gene are LGHDT and YNNKEL (reference sequence). This CDR3 has 11 amino acids. Trimming removed 2 bases at V and 5 bases at J, with 4 bases between. The CDR3 spells CASSQIHEQYF. The DNA for the CDR3 is TGTGCCAGCAGCCAAATCCACGAGCAGTACTTC.

This clonotype was observed a handful of times. The V call is TRBV6-2 or TRBV6-3, the J call TRBJ1-1; 7 bases are shared with TRBD1. The CDR3 covers 14 residues. V lost 0 bases, J lost 8 bases, and 6 bases stayed unmatched. The germline V gene has CDR1 MNHEY and CDR2 SVGEGT. Written as DNA, the CDR3 is TGTGCCAGCAGTTACTCAAGGACAGGAGACGAAGCTTTCTTT. It codes for CASSYSRTGDEAFF.

This clonotype was picked up many times. This sequence joins TRBV12-3 or TRBV12-4 and TRBJ2-7; TRBD2 matches at 10 bases. This CDR3 contains 13 residues. The V and J ends lost 5 bases and 5 bases, in that order; junction bases with no gene match: 3. For the CDR3, the DNA is TGTGCCAGCAGTCTTAGCGGGGGGAACGAGCAGTACTTC. Protein: CASSLSGGNEQYF.

Notes on this clonotype: Possible read error: a much larger clone is one base away. CDR3: CASSYYWCSQPQHF. Written as DNA, the CDR3 is TGTGCCAGCAGTTACTATTGGTGCAGTCAGCCCCAGCATTTT. The chain carries TRBV6-5 and TRBJ1-5; D gene unclear. The V gene lost 1 base and the J gene lost 6 bases, with 10 bases spanning the gap. CDR1 is MNHEY, CDR2 SVGAGI, per germline. The CDR3 contains 14 residues.

This clonotype was seen many times. The J gene is TRBJ1-5, the V gene TRBV20-1; no firm D call. CDR3 length: 16 residues. V was clipped by 0 bases and J by 2 bases, with 14 bases between them. From germline, CDR1 is DFQATT and CDR2 SNEGSKA (reference sequence). This CDR3 is CSARDTWGVGNQPQHF. CDR3 nucleotide sequence: TGCAGTGCTAGAGATACTTGGGGTGTTGGCAATCAGCCCCAGCATTTT.

This clonotype was counted at least ten times. The chain links TRBV6-5 to TRBJ1-1; D remains ambiguous. This CDR3 comprises 14 residues. Per the germline V gene, CDR1 is MNHEY and CDR2 is SVGAGI. Deletions cut 2 bases from V and 0 bases from J, with 7 bases between. For the CDR3, the DNA is TGTGCCAGCAGTTACGAGGGTTTGAACACTGAAGCTTTCTTT. Translation: CASSYEGLNTEAFF.

This clonotype came up many times. V is TRBV28 and J is TRBJ1-1; TRBD1 matches at 10 bases. Germline CDR1 is MDHEN and CDR2 is SYDVKM. The CDR3 is 15 amino acids. V shed 5 bases and J 4 bases; nucleotides not matched to a gene: 7. The chain's CDR3 is CASSQRTGGGTEAFF. For the CDR3, the DNA is TGTGCCAGCAGTCAAAGGACAGGGGGAGGCACTGAAGCTTTCTTT.

In this sample, this clonotype turned up a few times. This chain uses TRBV6-1 with TRBJ1-1, with 7 bases aligning to TRBD1. CDR3 size: 14 residues. V lost 5 bases and J lost 7; bases outside the gene matches: 10. Germline V lookup: CDR1 MNHNS, CDR2 SASEGT. The CDR3 sequence is CASSTFTGADEAFF. In nucleotides, the CDR3 is TGTGCCAGCAGTACCTTCACAGGGGCCGATGAAGCTTTCTTT.

This clonotype was counted ten times or more. This sequence joins TRBV15 and TRBJ2-6; D gene unclear. V was shortened by 4 bases and J by 4 bases, with 11 bases between the two germline ends. CDR1 and CDR2 (germline): LNHNV, YYDKDF (reference sequence). The CDR3 totals 15 residues. The CDR3 coding sequence is TGTGCCACCAGCAAAAGGGCCGGGGGGGCCAACGTCCTGACTTTC. Translated, it gives CATSKRAGGANVLTF.

This chain uses TRBV6-1 with TRBJ1-1; D might be TRBD1 (5 bases). The CDR3 has 13 residues. Germline V gene sequence: CDR1 MNHNS, CDR2 SASEGT. V was trimmed by 6 bases and J by 4 bases, leaving 12 bases between them. CDR3 residues: CASRARGSTEAFF. In DNA form, the CDR3 reads TGTGCCAGCAGGGCTAGGGGAAGCACTGAAGCTTTCTTT.

This clonotype was found many times. The genes are TRBV5-4 and TRBJ2-5; D gene ambiguous. The CDR3 contains 16 residues. Trimming removed 4 bases from V and 2 bases from J, with 18 bases in between. Germline assignment: CDR1 SGHNT and CDR2 YYREEE (reference sequence). Here the CDR3 reads CASSLKDKPLQETQYF. DNA for the CDR3: TGTGCCAGCAGCCTCAAAGACAAGCCATTACAAGAGACCCAGTACTTC.

Many counts were recorded for this clonotype. The rearrangement joins TRBV6-5 to TRBJ1-1, with D possibly being TRBD1 (6 bases). From germline, CDR1 is MNHEY and CDR2 SVGAGI. This CDR3 is 17 amino acids long. Trimming removed 0 bases at V and 5 bases at J, with 19 bases between. The CDR3 DNA follows: TGTGCCAGCAGTTACTCGGGTCGCAGGGGCGCGCGGACTGAAGCTTTCTTT. Translating gives CASSYSGRRGARTEAFF.

Ten or more counts support this clonotype. The chain links TRBV6-1 to TRBJ1-1; D unclear. The CDR3 is made up of 13 amino acids. Germline values: CDR1 MNHNS, CDR2 SASEGT. V was shortened by 0 bases and J by 5 bases, with 7 bases between the two germline ends. The CDR3 spells CASSEAVRTEAFF. CDR3 DNA sequence: TGTGCCAGCAGTGAAGCGGTGCGGACTGAAGCTTTCTTT.